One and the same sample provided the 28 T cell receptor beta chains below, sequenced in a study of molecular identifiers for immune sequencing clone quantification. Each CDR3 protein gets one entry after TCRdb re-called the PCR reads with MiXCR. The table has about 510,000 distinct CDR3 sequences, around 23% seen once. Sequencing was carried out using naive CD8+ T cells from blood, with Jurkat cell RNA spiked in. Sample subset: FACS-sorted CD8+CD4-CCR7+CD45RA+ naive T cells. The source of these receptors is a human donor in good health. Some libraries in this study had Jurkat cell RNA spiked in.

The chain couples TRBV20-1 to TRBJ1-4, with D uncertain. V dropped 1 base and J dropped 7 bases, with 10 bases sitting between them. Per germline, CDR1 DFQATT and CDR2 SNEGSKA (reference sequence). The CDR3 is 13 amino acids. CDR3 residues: CSARAQASEKLFF. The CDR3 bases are TGCAGTGCTAGAGCCCAAGCCAGTGAAAAACTGTTTTTT.

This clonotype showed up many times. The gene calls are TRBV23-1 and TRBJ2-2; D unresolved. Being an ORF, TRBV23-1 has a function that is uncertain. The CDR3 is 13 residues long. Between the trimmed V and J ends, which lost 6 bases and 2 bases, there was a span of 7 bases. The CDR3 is CASRVSNTGELFF. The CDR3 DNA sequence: TGCGCCAGCAGGGTGTCTAACACCGGGGAGCTGTTTTTT.

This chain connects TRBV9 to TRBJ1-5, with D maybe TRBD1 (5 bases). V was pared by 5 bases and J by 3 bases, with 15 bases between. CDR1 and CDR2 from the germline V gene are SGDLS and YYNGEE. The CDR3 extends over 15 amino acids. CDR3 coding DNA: TGTGCCAGCAGGATTCTTGACAGCTACAATCAGCCCCAGCATTTT. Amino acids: CASRILDSYNQPQHF.

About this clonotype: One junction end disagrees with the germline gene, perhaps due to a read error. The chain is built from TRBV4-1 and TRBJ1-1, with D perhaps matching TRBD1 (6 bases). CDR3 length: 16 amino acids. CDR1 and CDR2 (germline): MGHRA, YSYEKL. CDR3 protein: CASRQSEGGFDTAAFF. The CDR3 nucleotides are TGCGCCAGCCGCCAGAGTGAAGGGGGATTTGACACTGCAGCTTTCTTT.

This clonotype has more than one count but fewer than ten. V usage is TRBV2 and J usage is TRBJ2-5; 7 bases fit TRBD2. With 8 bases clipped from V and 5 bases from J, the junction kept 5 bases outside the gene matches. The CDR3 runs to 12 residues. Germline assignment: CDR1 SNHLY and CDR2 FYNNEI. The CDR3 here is CASYPGGETQYF. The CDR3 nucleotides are TGTGCCAGCTATCCCGGGGGGGAGACCCAGTACTTC.

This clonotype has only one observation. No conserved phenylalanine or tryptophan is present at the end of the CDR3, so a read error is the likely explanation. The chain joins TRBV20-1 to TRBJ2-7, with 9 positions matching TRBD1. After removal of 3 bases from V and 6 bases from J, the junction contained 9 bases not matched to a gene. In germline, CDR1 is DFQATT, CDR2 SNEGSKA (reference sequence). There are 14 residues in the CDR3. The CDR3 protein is CSASSYRGQREQYL. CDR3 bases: TGCAGTGCTAGTAGCTACAGGGGGCAGCGCGAGCAGTACCTC.

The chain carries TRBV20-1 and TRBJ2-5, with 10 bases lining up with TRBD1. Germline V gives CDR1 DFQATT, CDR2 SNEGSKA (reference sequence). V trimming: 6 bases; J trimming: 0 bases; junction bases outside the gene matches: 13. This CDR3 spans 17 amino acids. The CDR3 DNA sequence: TGCAGTGCCAATCTTCTGACAGGGGGCCTGTACCAAGAGACCCAGTACTTC. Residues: CSANLLTGGLYQETQYF.

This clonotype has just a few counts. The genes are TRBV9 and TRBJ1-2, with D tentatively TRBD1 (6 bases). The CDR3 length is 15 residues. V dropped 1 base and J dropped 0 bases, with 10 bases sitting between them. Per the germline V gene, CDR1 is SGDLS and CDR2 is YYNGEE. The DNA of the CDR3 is TGTGCCAGCAGCGTATTTGGACAGTCTAACTATGGCTACACCTTC. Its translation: CASSVFGQSNYGYTF. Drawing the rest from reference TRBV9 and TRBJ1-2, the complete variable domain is DSGVTQTPKHLITATGQRVTLRCSPRSGDLSVYWYQQSLDQGLQFLIQYYNGEERAKGNILERFSAQQFPDLHSELNLSSLELGDSALYFCASSVFGQSNYGYTFGSGTRLTVV.

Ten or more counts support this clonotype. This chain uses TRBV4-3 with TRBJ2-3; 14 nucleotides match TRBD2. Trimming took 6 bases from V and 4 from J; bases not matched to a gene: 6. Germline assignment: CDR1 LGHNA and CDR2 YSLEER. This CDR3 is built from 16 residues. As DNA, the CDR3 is TGCGCCAGCAGACAGACTAGCGGGGGGGCCGCAGATACGCAGTATTTT. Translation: CASRQTSGGAADTQYF.

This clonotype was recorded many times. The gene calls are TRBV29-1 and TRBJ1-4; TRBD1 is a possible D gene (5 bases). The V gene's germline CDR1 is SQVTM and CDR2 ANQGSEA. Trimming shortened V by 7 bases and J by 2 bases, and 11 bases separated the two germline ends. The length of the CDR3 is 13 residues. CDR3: CSAAAGTNEKLFF. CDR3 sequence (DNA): TGCAGCGCCGCCGCAGGGACTAATGAAAAACTGTTTTTT. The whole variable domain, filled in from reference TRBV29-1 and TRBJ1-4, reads SAVISQKPSRDICQRGTSLTIQCQVDSQVTMMFWYRQQPGQSLTLIATANQGSEATYESGFVIDKFPISRPNLTFSTLTVSNMSPEDSSIYLCSAAAGTNEKLFFGSGTQLSVL.

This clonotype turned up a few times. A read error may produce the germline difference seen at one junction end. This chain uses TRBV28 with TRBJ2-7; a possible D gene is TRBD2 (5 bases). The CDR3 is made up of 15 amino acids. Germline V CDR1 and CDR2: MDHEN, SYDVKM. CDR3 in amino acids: CASSFTGLSSYGQYF. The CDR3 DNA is TGTGCCAGCAGTTTTACGGGATTGTCATCCTACGGGCAGTACTTC.

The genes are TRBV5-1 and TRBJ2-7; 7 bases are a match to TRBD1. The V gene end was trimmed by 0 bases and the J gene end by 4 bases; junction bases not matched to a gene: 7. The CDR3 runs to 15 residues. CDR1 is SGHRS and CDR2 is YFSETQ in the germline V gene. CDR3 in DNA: TGCGCCAGCAGCTTGGACACAGGGGCAAGGTACGAGCAGTACTTC. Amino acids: CASSLDTGARYEQYF.

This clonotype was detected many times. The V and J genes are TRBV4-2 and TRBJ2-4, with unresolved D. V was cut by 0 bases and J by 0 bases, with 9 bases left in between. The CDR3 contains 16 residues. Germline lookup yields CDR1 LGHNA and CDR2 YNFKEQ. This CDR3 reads CASSQESGLAKNIQYF. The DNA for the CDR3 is TGTGCCAGCAGCCAAGAATCGGGTCTAGCCAAAAACATTCAGTACTTC.

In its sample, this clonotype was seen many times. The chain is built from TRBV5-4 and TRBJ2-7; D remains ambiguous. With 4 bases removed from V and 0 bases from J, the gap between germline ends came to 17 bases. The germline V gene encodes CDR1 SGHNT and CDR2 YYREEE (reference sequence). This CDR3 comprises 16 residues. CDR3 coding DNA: TGTGCCAGCAGCCCCCACCCGCCAGGAGACTCCTACGAGCAGTACTTC. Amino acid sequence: CASSPHPPGDSYEQYF.

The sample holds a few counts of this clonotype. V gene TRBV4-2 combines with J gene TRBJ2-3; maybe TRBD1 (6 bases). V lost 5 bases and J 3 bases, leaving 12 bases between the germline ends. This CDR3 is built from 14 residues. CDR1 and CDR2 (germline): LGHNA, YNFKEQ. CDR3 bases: TGTGCCAGCAGCAGGGGGTTTGTTACAGATACGCAGTATTTT. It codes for CASSRGFVTDTQYF.

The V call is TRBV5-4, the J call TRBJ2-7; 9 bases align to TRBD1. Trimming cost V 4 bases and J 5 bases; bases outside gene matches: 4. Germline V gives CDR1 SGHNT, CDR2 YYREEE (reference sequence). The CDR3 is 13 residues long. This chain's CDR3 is CASSTWTGDEQYF. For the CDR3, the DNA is TGTGCCAGCAGCACCTGGACAGGGGACGAGCAGTACTTC.

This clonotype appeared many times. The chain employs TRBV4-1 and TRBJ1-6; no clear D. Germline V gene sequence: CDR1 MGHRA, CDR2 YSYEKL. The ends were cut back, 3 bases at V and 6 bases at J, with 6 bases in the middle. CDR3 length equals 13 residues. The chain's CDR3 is CASSQELNSPLHF. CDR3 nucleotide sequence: TGCGCCAGCAGCCAGGAACTTAATTCACCCCTCCACTTT.

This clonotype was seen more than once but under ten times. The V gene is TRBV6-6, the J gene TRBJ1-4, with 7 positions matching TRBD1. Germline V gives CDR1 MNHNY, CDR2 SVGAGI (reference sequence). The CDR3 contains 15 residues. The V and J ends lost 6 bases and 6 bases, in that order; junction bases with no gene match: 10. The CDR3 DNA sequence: TGTGCCAGCAGCGGACGGACAGGCTGGGATGAAAAACTGTTTTTT. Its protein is CASSGRTGWDEKLFF.

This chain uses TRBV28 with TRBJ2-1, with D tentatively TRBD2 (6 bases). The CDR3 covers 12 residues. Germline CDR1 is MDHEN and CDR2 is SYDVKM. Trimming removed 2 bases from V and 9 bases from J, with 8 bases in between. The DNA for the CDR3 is TGTGCCAGCAGTTTAGGAGGGATTGAGCAGTTCTTC. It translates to CASSLGGIEQFF.

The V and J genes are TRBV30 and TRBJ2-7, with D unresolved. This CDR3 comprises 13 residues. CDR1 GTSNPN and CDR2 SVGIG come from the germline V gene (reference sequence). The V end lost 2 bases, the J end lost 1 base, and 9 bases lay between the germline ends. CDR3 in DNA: TGTGCCTGGAGTTCTGAGGATTCCTACGAGCAGTACTTC. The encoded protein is CAWSSEDSYEQYF.

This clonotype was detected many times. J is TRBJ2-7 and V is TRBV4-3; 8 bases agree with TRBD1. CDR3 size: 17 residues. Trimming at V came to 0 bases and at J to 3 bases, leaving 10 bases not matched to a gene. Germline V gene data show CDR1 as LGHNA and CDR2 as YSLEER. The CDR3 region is CASSQEVSSGGLYEQYF. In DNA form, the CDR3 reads TGCGCCAGCAGCCAAGAGGTTTCCTCAGGGGGCCTCTACGAGCAGTACTTC.

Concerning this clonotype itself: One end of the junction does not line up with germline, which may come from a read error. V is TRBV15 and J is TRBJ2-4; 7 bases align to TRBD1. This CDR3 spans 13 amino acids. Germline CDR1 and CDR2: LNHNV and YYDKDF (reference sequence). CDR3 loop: CATSQGDKYIQYF. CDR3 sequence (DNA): TGTGCCACCAGTCAGGGGGACAAATACATTCAGTACTTC.

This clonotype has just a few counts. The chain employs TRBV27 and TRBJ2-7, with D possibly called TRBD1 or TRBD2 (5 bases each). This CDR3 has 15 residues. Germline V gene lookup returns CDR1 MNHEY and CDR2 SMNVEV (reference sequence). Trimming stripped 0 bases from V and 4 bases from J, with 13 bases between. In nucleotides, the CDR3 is TGTGCCAGCAGTTTATCGGGACGGCCGGGGTACGAGCAGTACTTC. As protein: CASSLSGRPGYEQYF.

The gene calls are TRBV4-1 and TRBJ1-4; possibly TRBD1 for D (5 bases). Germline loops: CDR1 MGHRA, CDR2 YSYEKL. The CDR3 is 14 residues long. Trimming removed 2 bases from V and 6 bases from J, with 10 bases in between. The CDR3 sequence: CASSQRKGDEKLFF. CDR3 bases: TGCGCCAGCAGCCAACGGAAAGGGGATGAAAAACTGTTTTTT.

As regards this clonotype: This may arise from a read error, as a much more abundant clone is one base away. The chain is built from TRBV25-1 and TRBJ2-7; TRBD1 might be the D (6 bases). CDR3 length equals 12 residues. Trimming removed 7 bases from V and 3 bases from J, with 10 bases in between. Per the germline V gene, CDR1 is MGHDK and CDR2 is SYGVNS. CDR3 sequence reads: CASMCRGYEQYF. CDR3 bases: TGTGCCAGCATGTGCAGGGGCTACGAGCAGTACTTC.

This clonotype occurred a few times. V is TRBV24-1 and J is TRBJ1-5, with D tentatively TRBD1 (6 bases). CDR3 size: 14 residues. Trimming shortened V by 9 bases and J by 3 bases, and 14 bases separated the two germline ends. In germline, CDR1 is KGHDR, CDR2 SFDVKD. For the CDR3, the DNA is TGTGCCACCGGGCAGGGGTTCGACAATCAGCCCCAGCATTTT. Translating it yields CATGQGFDNQPQHF.

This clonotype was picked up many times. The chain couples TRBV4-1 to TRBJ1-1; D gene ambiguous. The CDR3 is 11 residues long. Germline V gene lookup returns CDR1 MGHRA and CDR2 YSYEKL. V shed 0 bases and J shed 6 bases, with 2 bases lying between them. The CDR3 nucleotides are TGCGCCAGCAGCCAAGAATCTGAAGCTTTCTTT. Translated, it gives CASSQESEAFF.

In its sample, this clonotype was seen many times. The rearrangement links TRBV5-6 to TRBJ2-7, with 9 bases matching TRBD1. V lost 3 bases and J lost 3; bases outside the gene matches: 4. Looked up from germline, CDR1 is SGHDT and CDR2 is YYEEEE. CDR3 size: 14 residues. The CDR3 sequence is CASSWGQGSYEQYF. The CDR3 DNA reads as TGTGCCAGCAGCTGGGGACAGGGTAGCTACGAGCAGTACTTC.